Listed below are T cell receptor beta chains from one sample, sequenced in a study of Ad26.COV2.S vaccination and SARS-CoV-2 variants. Only in-frame clones appear in the TCRdb table, and some are missing; sequencing was by immunoSEQ multiplex PCR. Of about 6,800 clones listed, around 83% were seen once; the top ten hold roughly 30%. Here the sequenced sample was peripheral blood, taken after recovery from COVID-19. The receptor source for this set is a human donor who had recovered from COVID-19. Each CDR3 is given with its conserved first and last residue. D genes are given only for firm matches. Clone size is shown for a subset of rows, as once, few, many or a class of expanded clone.

J gene | CDR3 length | clone size | V gene | D gene | CDR3 DNA | CDR3 protein
TRBJ2-1 | 15 | . | TRBV28 | . | TGTGCCAGCAGACCGACCACCCGACCTACAAATGAGCAGTTCTTC | CASRPTTRPTNEQFF
TRBJ1-2 | 13 | once | TRBV13 | TRBD1 | TGTGCCAGCAGCTTAACAGGGGACTATGGCTACACCTTC | CASSLTGDYGYTF
TRBJ1-1 | 15 | few | TRBV7-2 | . | TGTGCCAGCAGCTTACAGACGGGACGGAACACTGAAGCTTTCTTT | CASSLQTGRNTEAFF
TRBJ2-1 | 13 | . | TRBV6-2/TRBV6-3 | . | TGTGCCAGCAGTCTCGTGAGGGGTCATGAGCAGTTCTTC | CASSLVRGHEQFF
TRBJ2-1 | 18 | . | TRBV7-8 | TRBD2 | TGTGCCAGCAGCTTAGCTTTTCGGGGCGGGAGGGCCAAGAATGAGCAGTTCTTC | CASSLAFRGGRAKNEQFF
TRBJ1-6 | 18 | . | TRBV4-2 | . | TGTGCCAGCAGCCAAGATAGGGTGGTGGCAGTATCGAGATCACCCCTCCACTTT | CASSQDRVVAVSRSPLHF
TRBJ2-5 | 14 | . | TRBV9 | . | TGTGCCAGCAGCGGGGGAAGCCGCATGGAGACCCAGTACTTC | CASSGGSRMETQYF
TRBJ2-3 | 15 | . | TRBV7-2 | TRBD1 | TGTGCCAGCAGCCTCAGGGGGCCCTCCACAGATACGCAGTATTTT | CASSLRGPSTDTQYF
TRBJ1-2 | 13 | . | TRBV30 | . | TGTGCCTGGAGTGTAGGCTCAGCAGGCCCGCGGACCTTC | CAWSVGSAGPRTF
TRBJ2-7 | 11 | once | TRBV12-5 | . | TGTGCTAGTGGACCCCATTACGAGCAGTACTTC | CASGPHYEQYF
TRBJ2-6 | 19 | . | TRBV19 | . | TGTGCCAGTAGTCTGGCTAGGACAAATTACAAAGTTCGGGCCAACGTCCTGACTTTC | CASSLARTNYKVRANVLTF
TRBJ1-1 | 16 | . | TRBV5-4 | . | TGTGCCAGCAGCTTGGGGGTGGCGTCGGGGAACACTGAAGCTTTCTTT | CASSLGVASGNTEAFF
TRBJ1-6 | 15 | . | TRBV7-8 | . | TGTGCCAGCAGCTTAGTAAGAGGGACGGGTTCACCCCTCCACTTT | CASSLVRGTGSPLHF
TRBJ1-1 | 15 | . | TRBV7-9 | TRBD1 | TGTGCCAGCAGCTCCACGGGACAGGGGAACACTGAAGCTTTCTTT | CASSSTGQGNTEAFF
TRBJ2-3 | 15 | . | TRBV11-2 | . | TGTGCCAGCAGCTTCTTGAGGGGGGGCCGTGATACGCAGTATTTT | CASSFLRGGRDTQYF